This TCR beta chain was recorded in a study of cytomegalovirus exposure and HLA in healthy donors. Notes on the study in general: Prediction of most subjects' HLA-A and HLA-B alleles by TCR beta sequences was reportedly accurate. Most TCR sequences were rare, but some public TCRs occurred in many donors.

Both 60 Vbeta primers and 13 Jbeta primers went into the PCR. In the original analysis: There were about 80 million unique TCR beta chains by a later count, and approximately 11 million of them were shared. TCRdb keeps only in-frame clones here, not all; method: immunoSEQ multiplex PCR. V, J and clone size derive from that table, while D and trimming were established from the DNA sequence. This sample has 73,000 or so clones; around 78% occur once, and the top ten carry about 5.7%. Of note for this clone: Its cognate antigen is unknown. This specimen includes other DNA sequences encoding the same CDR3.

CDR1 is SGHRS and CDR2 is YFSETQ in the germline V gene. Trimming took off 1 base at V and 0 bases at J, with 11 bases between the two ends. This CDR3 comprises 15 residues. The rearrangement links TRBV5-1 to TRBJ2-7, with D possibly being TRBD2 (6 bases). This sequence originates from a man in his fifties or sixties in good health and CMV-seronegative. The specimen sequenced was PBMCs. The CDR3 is CASSLSSGSSYEQYF. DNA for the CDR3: TGCGCCAGCAGCTTGTCGTCCGGGAGCTCCTACGAGCAGTACTTC.